This T cell receptor beta chain was sequenced during a study of blood T cell repertoires in COVID-19. Study-wide background: The cDNA or gDNA used as material had been derived from T cells, B-cell-depleted T cells, or PBMCs.

The data were produced by immunoSEQ multiplex PCR, yet TCRdb's version contains in-frame clones alone and is incomplete. Seen here are 250,000 to 350,000 clones, 85% to 90% observed once, and the top ten hold 0.7% to 0.9%. Germline CDR1 SGHVS, CDR2 FQNEAQ. Trimming shortened V by 5 bases and J by 9 bases, and 17 bases separated the two germline ends. The CDR3 contains 15 residues. The sample taken for sequencing was peripheral blood. V is TRBV7-8 and J is TRBJ1-6; D call uncertain. The sequence was obtained from a man younger than 45 with acute or convalescent COVID-19. The CDR3 DNA reads as TGTGCCAGCAGCCCGTTCACAGTCCTTGGTTCACCCCTCCACTTT. It translates to CASSPFTVLGSPLHF.